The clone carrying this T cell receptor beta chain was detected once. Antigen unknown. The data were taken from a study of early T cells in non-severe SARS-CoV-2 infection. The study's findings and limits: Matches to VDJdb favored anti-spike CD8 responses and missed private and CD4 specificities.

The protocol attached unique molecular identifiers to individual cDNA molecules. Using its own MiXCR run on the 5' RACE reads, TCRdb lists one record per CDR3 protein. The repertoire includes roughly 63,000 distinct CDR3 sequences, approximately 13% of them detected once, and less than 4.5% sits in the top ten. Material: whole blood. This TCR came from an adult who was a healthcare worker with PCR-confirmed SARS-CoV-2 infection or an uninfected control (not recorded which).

CDR3 bases: TGTGCCAGCAACTTACTAGCGGGAGATTCCCCCGGGGAGCTGTTTTTT. It specifies CASNLLAGDSPGELFF. The chain couples TRBV6-5 to TRBJ2-2; 11 nucleotides line up with TRBD2. CDR3 length: 16 amino acids. V trimming: 7 bases; J trimming: 6 bases; junction bases outside the gene matches: 10. Per the germline V gene, CDR1 is MNHEY and CDR2 is SVGAGI.